The T cell receptor (beta chain) described here comes from a study of cytomegalovirus exposure and HLA in healthy donors. Primers included in the PCR were 60 Vbeta and 13 Jbeta primers. The data were produced by immunoSEQ multiplex PCR, yet TCRdb's version contains in-frame clones alone and is incomplete. In the table there are roughly 140,000 clones, about two thirds of which are singletons. CDR3 length: 17 residues. Per the germline V gene, CDR1 is SEHNR and CDR2 is FQNEAQ (reference sequence). V trimming: 1 base; J trimming: 3 bases; junction bases outside the gene matches: 8. V gene TRBV7-9 combines with J gene TRBJ2-7; 11 nucleotides match TRBD2. The source is a man aged 35-49 years in good health and CMV-seronegative. The source material was PBMCs. The CDR3 DNA reads as TGTGCCAGCAGCTTAGTAACTAGCGGGAGAAGCGTCTACGAGCAGTACTTC. Translation: CASSLVTSGRSVYEQYF.